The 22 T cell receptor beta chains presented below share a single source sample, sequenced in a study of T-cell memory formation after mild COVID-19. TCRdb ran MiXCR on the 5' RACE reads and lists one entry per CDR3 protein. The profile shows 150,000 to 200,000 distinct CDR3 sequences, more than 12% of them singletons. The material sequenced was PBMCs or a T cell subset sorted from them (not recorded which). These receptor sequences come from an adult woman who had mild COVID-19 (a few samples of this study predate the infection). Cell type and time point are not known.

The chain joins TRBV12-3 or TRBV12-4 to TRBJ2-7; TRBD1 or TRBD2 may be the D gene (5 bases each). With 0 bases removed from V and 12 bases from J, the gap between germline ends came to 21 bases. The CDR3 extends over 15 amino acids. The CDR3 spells CASSLAPGTLQGRYF. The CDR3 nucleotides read TGTGCCAGCAGTTTAGCGCCCGGGACCCTGCAAGGTCGGTACTTC.

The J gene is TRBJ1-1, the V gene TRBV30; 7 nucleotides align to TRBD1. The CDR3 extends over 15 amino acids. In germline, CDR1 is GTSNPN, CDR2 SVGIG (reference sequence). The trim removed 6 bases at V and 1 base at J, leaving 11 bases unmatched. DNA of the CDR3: TGTGCCTGTCCCGACAGGGAGATACGGAACACTGAAGCTTTCTTT. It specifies CACPDREIRNTEAFF.

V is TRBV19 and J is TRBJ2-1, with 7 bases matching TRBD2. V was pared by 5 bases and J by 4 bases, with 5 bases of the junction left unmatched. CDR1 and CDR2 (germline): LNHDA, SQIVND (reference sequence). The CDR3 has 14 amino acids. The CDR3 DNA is TGTGCCAGTAGTTTGACTAGCTCGTACAATGAGCAGTTCTTC. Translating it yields CASSLTSSYNEQFF.

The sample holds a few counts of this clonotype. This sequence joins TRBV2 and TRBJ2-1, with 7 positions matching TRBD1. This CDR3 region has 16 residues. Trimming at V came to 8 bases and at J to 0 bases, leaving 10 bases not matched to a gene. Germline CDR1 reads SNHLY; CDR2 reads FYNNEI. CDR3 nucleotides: TGTGCCAGCGATACGAGACAGGGATACTCCTACAATGAGCAGTTCTTC. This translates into CASDTRQGYSYNEQFF. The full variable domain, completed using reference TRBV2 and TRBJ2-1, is EPEVTQTPSHQVTQMGQEVILRCVPISNHLYFYWYRQILGQKVEFLVSFYNNEISEKSEIFDDQFSVERPDGSNFTLKIRSTKLEDSAMYFCASDTRQGYSYNEQFFGPGTRLTVL.

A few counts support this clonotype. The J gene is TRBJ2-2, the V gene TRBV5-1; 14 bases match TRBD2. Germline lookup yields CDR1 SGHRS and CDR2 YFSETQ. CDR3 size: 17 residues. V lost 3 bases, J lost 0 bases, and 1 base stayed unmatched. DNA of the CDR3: TGCGCCAGCAGCTCGGGACTAGCGGGAGCGAACACCGGGGAGCTGTTTTTT. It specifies CASSSGLAGANTGELFF.

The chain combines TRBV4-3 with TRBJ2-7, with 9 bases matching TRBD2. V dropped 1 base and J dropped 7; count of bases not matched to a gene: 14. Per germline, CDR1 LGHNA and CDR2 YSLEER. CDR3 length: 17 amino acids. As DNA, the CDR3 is TGCGCCAGCAGCCAAGCCCGGATGGGAGTAGCGGGAGTTGAGCAGTACTTC. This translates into CASSQARMGVAGVEQYF.

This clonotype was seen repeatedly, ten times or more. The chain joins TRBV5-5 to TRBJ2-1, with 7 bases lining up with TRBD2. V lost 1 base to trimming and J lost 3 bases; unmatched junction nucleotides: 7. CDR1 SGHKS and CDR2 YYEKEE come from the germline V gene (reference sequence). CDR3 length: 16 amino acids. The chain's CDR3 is CASSLRVSSGYNEQFF. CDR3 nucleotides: TGTGCCAGCAGCTTGCGGGTATCTAGCGGCTACAATGAGCAGTTCTTC.

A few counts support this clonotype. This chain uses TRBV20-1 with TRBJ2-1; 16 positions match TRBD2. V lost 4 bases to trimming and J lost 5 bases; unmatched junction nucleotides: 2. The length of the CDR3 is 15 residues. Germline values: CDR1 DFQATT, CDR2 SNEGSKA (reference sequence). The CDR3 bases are TGCAGTGCTATCGGGACTAGCGGGAGGGACAATGAGCAGTTCTTC. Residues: CSAIGTSGRDNEQFF.

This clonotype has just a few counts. The CDR3: CASSLAPSNTEAFF. The CDR3, as DNA: TGTGCCAGCAGCTTAGCGCCAAGTAACACTGAAGCTTTCTTT. J is TRBJ1-1 and V is TRBV7-2; D unresolved. This CDR3 spans 14 amino acids. Germline CDR1 is SGHTA and CDR2 is FQGNSA. Deletions cut 0 bases from V and 2 bases from J, with 7 bases between.

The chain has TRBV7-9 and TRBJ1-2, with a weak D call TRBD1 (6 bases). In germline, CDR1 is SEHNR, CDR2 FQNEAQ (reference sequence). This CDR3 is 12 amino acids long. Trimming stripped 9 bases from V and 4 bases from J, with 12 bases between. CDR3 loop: CASSTGPYGYTF. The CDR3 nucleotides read TGTGCCAGTTCTACAGGGCCCTATGGCTACACCTTC.

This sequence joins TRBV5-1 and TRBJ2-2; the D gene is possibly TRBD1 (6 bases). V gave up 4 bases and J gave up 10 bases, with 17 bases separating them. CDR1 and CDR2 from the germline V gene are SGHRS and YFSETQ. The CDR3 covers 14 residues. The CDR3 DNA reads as TGCGCCAGCAGCGGCGAGACAGGCCAGAAGGAGCTGTTTTTT. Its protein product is CASSGETGQKELFF.

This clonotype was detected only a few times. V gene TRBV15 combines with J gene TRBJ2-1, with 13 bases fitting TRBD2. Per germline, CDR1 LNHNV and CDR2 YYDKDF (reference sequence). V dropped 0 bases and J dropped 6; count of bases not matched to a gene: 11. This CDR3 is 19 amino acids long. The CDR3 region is CATSRDLLAGGTGGNEQFF. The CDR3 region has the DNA TGTGCCACCAGCAGAGATCTACTAGCGGGAGGGACCGGTGGCAATGAGCAGTTCTTC.

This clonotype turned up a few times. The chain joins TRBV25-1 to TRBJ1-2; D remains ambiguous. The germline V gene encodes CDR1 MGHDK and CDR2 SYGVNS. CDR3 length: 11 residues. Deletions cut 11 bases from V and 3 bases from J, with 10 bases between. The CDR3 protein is CALETDYGYTF. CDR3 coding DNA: TGTGCCCTCGAGACTGACTATGGCTACACCTTC.

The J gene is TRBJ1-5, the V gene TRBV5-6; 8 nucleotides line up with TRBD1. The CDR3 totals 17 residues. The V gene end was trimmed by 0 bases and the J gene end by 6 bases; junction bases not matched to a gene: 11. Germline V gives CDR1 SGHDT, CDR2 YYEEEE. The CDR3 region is CASSLGSGGAVSQPQHF. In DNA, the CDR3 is TGTGCCAGCAGCTTGGGATCAGGGGGCGCAGTTAGTCAGCCCCAGCATTTT.

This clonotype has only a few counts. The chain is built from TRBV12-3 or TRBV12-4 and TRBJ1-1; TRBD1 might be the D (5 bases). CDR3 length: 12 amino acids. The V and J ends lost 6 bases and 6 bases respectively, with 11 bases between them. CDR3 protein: CASRGGRAEAFF. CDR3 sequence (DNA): TGTGCCAGCAGGGGGGGGAGAGCTGAAGCTTTCTTT.

The CDR3 here is CAWSVWTSGGDTQYF. DNA of the CDR3: TGTGCCTGGAGTGTGTGGACTAGCGGGGGAGATACGCAGTATTTT. This chain links TRBV30 with TRBJ2-3; 13 bases are shared with TRBD2. Germline assignment: CDR1 GTSNPN and CDR2 SVGIG (reference sequence). The CDR3 length is 15 residues. With V trimmed by 0 bases and J by 5 bases, 2 bases remained unmatched.

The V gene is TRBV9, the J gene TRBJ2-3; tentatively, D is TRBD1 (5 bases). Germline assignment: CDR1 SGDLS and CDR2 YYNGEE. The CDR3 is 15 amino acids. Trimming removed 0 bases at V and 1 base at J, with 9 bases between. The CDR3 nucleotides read TGTGCCAGCAGCGTAGAGGGGATACGCACAGATACGCAGTATTTT. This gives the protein CASSVEGIRTDTQYF.

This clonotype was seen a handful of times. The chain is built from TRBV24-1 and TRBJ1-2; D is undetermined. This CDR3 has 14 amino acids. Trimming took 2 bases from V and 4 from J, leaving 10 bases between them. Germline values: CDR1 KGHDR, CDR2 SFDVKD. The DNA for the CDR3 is TGTGCCACCAGTGATTACCAACAAGGCTATGGCTACACCTTC. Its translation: CATSDYQQGYGYTF.

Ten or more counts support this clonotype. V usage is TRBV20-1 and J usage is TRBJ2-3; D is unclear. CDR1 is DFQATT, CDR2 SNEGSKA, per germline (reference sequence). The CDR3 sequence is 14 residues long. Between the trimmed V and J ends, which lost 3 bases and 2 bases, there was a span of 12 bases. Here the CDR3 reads CSASSSLDTDTQYF. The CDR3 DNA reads TGCAGTGCTAGCTCATCGCTGGACACAGATACGCAGTATTTT.

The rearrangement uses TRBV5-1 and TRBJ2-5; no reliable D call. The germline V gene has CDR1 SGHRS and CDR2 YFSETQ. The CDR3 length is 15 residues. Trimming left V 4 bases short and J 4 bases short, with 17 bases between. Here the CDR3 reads CASSTNSHYAETQYF. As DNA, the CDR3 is TGCGCCAGCAGCACCAACTCCCACTACGCAGAGACCCAGTACTTC. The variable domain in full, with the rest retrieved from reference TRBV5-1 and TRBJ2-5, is KAGVTQTPRYLIKTRGQQVTLSCSPISGHRSVSWYQQTPGQGLQFLFEYFSETQRNKGNFPGRFSGRQFSNSRSEMNVSTLELGDSALYLCASSTNSHYAETQYFGPGTRLLVL.

This chain's CDR3 is CASSLLTLGAGGETQYF. The DNA of the CDR3 is TGTGCCAGCAGCTTACTTACCTTAGGGGCAGGGGGAGAGACCCAGTACTTC. The rearrangement joins TRBV7-8 to TRBJ2-5, with 7 bases lining up with TRBD1. The CDR3 sequence is 17 residues long. The J segment lost 4 bases and the V segment lost 2 bases, leaving 13 bases of the junction unmatched. Germline loops: CDR1 SGHVS, CDR2 FQNEAQ.

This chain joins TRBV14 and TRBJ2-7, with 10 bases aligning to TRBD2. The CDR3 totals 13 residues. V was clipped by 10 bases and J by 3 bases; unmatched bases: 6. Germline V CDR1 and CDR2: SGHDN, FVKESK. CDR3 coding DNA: TGTGCCACCCGAGCGGGAGGGTACTACGAGCAGTACTTC. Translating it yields CATRAGGYYEQYF.